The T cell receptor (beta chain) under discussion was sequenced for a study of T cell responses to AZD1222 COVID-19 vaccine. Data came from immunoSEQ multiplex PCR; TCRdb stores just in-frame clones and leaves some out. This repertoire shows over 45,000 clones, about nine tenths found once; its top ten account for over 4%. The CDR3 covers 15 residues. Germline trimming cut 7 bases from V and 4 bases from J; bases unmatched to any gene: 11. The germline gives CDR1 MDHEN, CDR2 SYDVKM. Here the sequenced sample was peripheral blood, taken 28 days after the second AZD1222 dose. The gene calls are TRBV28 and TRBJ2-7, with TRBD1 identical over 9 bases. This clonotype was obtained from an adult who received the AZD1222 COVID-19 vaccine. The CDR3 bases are TGTGCCAGCATCGCACCCGGGACAGGGAGATACGAGCAGTACTTC. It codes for CASIAPGTGRYEQYF.